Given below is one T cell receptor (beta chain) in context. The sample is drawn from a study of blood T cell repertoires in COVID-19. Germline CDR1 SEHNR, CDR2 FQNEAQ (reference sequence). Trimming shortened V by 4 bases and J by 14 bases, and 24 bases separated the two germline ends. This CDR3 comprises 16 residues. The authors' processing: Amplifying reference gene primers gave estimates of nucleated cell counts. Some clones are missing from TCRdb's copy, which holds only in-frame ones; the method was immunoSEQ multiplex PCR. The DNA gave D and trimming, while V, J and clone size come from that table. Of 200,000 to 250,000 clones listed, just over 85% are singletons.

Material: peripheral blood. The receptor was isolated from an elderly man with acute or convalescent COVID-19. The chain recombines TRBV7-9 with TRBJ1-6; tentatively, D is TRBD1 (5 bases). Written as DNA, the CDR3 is TGTGCCAGCAGCTCAACTGACAGCGCCTATCAATTCACCCTCCACTTT. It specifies CASSSTDSAYQFTLHF.